The source of this T cell receptor (beta chain) is a study of blood T cell repertoires in COVID-19. For the study at large: Specimens from acute and convalescent COVID-19 originated in the United States, Italy and Spain. T cells, B-cell-depleted T cells, or PBMCs provided the cDNA or gDNA that served as material.

V gave up 4 bases and J gave up 0 bases, with 23 bases separating them. The CDR3 runs 19 residues. Germline loops: CDR1 LNHDA, CDR2 SQIVND (reference sequence). Sequencing was performed with immunoSEQ multiplex PCR; in TCRdb, only in-frame clones are kept and a portion is missing. The data contain fewer than 130,000 clones, 70% to 80% of them singletons. The origin of this receptor is a man in his 70s with active or convalescent COVID-19. Sequencing input: peripheral blood. The V call is TRBV19, the J call TRBJ2-3; a possible D gene is TRBD1 (5 bases). The CDR3: CASSTDYPPDSYSTDTQYF. DNA for the CDR3: TGTGCCAGTAGTACCGATTATCCCCCAGACAGCTATAGCACAGATACGCAGTATTTT.